Following are 22 T cell receptor beta chains from one sample sequenced in a study of brain T cells in children with intractable seizures. Surgery cases with the highest brain T cell transcript signatures were chosen for sequencing. Clones were sequenced by immunoSEQ multiplex PCR, and TCRdb holds only the in-frame ones, with some missing. This repertoire shows about 7,800 clones, nearly 75% found once; its top ten account for about 9.4%. Here the sequenced sample was resected brain tissue, taken at surgery. The receptors stem from a boy under two years old with tuberous sclerosis and intractable seizures.

The V gene is TRBV2, the J gene TRBJ2-5, with D possibly being TRBD2 (5 bases). Between the trimmed V and J ends, which lost 4 bases and 5 bases, there was a span of 8 bases. The CDR3 contains 12 residues. In germline, CDR1 is SNHLY, CDR2 FYNNEI. CDR3 sequence: CASSVRGETQYF. For the CDR3, the DNA is TGTGCCAGCAGTGTCCGAGGGGAGACCCAGTACTTC.

V usage is TRBV4-1 and J usage is TRBJ1-2; no clear D gene. Trimming left V 0 bases short and J 8 bases short, with 7 bases between. The CDR3 has 12 residues. Germline CDR1 and CDR2: MGHRA and YSYEKL. CDR3 DNA: TGCGCCAGCAGCCAAGACGCCCGGGGCTACACCTTC. It codes for CASSQDARGYTF.

This rearrangement joins TRBV28 to TRBJ1-1; a weak D match, TRBD1 (6 bases). V was pared by 3 bases and J by 4 bases, with 12 bases between. The CDR3 runs 14 residues. The germline V gene has CDR1 MDHEN and CDR2 SYDVKM. The CDR3 DNA is TGTGCCAGCAGTTTTACAGGGATGAGCACTGAAGCTTTCTTT. It yields the protein CASSFTGMSTEAFF.

The V gene is TRBV6-5, the J gene TRBJ2-7; 9 bases fit TRBD1. The V gene's germline CDR1 is MNHEY and CDR2 SVGAGI. V lost 5 bases, J lost 2 bases, and 7 bases stayed unmatched. This CDR3 spans 15 amino acids. The CDR3 protein is CASSTGTGNPYEQYF. CDR3 nucleotides: TGTGCCAGCAGTACCGGGACAGGGAATCCCTACGAGCAGTACTTC.

The chain carries TRBV25-1 and TRBJ2-5; D gene ambiguous. The CDR3 runs to 15 residues. Germline V CDR1 and CDR2: MGHDK, SYGVNS. The ends were cut back, 3 bases at V and 1 base at J, with 12 bases in the middle. The CDR3 nucleotides are TGTGCCAGCAGTGATACGGCCCTCCGCCAAGAGACCCAGTACTTC. This sequence encodes CASSDTALRQETQYF.

The J gene is TRBJ1-2, the V gene TRBV7-9, with D hard to call. This CDR3 spans 11 amino acids. Trimming removed 3 bases from V and 3 bases from J, with 2 bases in between. From germline, CDR1 is SEHNR and CDR2 FQNEAQ (reference sequence). CDR3 in amino acids: CASSFDYGYTF. The DNA of the CDR3 is TGTGCCAGCAGCTTCGACTATGGCTACACCTTC.

This chain joins TRBV5-6 and TRBJ1-4, with 7 bases matching TRBD1. The germline V gene encodes CDR1 SGHDT and CDR2 YYEEEE. J was trimmed by 3 bases and V by 1 base; bases with no gene match: 6. The CDR3 is made up of 16 amino acids. The CDR3 coding sequence is TGTGCCAGCAGCTTGACCGCAGGGGGGGCTAATGAAAAACTGTTTTTT. Translating gives CASSLTAGGANEKLFF.

This rearrangement joins TRBV6-5 to TRBJ2-7; 8 bases are shared with TRBD1. The V segment lost 8 bases and the J segment 9 bases; nucleotides outside the gene matches: 18. The CDR3 extends over 15 amino acids. The germline CDR1 and CDR2 sequences are MNHEY and SVGAGI. CDR3 sequence: CASARWDRPPGGQYF. For the CDR3, the DNA is TGTGCCAGCGCCCGGTGGGACAGGCCCCCCGGGGGGCAGTACTTC.

This clone was picked up a small number of times. The V call is TRBV6-6, the J call TRBJ1-2, with unresolved D. The germline V and J ends were trimmed by 11 bases and 0 bases, with 10 bases remaining between them. Looked up from germline, CDR1 is MNHNY and CDR2 is SVGAGI (reference sequence). This CDR3 has 12 residues. CDR3 bases: TGTGCCGCGTTGGAAGCTAACTATGGCTACACCTTC. Residues: CAALEANYGYTF.

The gene calls are TRBV7-2 and TRBJ1-1; 8 bases match TRBD1. V trimming: 6 bases; J trimming: 7 bases; junction bases outside the gene matches: 13. CDR1 and CDR2 from the germline V gene are SGHTA and FQGNSA. There are 15 residues in the CDR3. CDR3 sequence reads: CASSYGQGALGEAFF. CDR3 bases: TGTGCCAGCAGTTATGGACAGGGTGCTCTTGGTGAAGCTTTCTTT.

This sequence joins TRBV30 and TRBJ1-6, with D perhaps TRBD1 (6 bases). The CDR3 spans 17 residues. V lost 5 bases and J lost 0, with 17 bases in between. CDR1 is GTSNPN, CDR2 SVGIG, per germline (reference sequence). In DNA form, the CDR3 reads TGTGCCTGGGGGGGGGCAGCGAAGGGCTCCTATAATTCACCCCTCCACTTT. The encoded protein is CAWGGAAKGSYNSPLHF.

The chain combines TRBV5-6 with TRBJ1-2, with 8 bases lining up with TRBD1. Per the germline V gene, CDR1 is SGHDT and CDR2 is YYEEEE. The CDR3 consists of 16 residues. V shed 4 bases and J 10 bases; nucleotides not matched to a gene: 18. This CDR3 reads CASSPRPGQAIRYYTF. The CDR3 DNA is TGTGCCAGCAGCCCCAGGCCGGGACAGGCGATACGATACTACACCTTC.

Concerning this clone itself: Additional DNA sequences in this sample encode the identical CDR3. The chain employs TRBV5-1 and TRBJ2-5; D is undetermined. CDR1 SGHRS and CDR2 YFSETQ come from the germline V gene. The CDR3 is made up of 14 amino acids. Between the trimmed V and J ends, which lost 0 bases and 2 bases, there was a span of 8 bases. The CDR3 DNA reads TGCGCCAGCAGCTTGGTGGGGTTGCAAGAGACCCAGTACTTC. Protein: CASSLVGLQETQYF. Filled out from reference TRBV5-1 and TRBJ2-5, the complete variable domain reads KAGVTQTPRYLIKTRGQQVTLSCSPISGHRSVSWYQQTPGQGLQFLFEYFSETQRNKGNFPGRFSGRQFSNSRSEMNVSTLELGDSALYLCASSLVGLQETQYFGPGTRLLVL.

V and J are TRBV28 and TRBJ2-7; D unresolved. Trimming stripped 5 bases from V and 3 bases from J, with 14 bases between. There are 14 residues in the CDR3. Germline CDR1 and CDR2: MDHEN and SYDVKM. The CDR3 DNA is TGTGCCAGCAGTATACCTACATTCTTCTACGAGCAGTACTTC. Translating gives CASSIPTFFYEQYF.

This sequence joins TRBV5-1 and TRBJ2-7; 8 bases match TRBD1. Germline V CDR1 and CDR2: SGHRS, YFSETQ. This CDR3 has 17 amino acids. V gave up 2 bases and J gave up 1 base; unmatched junction bases: 11. The CDR3 loop reads CASSFLPIRDRSYEQYF. The CDR3 DNA is TGCGCCAGCAGCTTCCTTCCAATACGGGACAGGTCCTACGAGCAGTACTTC.

The V gene is TRBV9, the J gene TRBJ2-1; TRBD2 might be the D (5 bases). Per germline, CDR1 SGDLS and CDR2 YYNGEE. V was shortened by 1 base and J by 0 bases, with 11 bases between the two germline ends. This CDR3 spans 16 amino acids. The CDR3 coding sequence is TGTGCCAGCAGCGTAATGGGTAGCGCCTCCTACAATGAGCAGTTCTTC. Amino acids: CASSVMGSASYNEQFF.

Remarks on this clone: This CDR3 is also generated by other DNA sequences in the sample. The chain is built from TRBV5-1 and TRBJ2-5; D ambiguous. V shed 0 bases and J shed 2 bases, with 8 bases lying between them. Germline assignment: CDR1 SGHRS and CDR2 YFSETQ. The CDR3 is 14 residues long. CDR3 in amino acids: CASSLVGLQETQYF. In DNA, the CDR3 is TGCGCCAGCAGCTTGGTCGGATTGCAAGAGACCCAGTACTTC.

This clone counts as large. This chain joins TRBV21-1 and TRBJ2-3; the table names TRBD2, a call not compared with the DNA. TRBV21-1 is listed as a pseudogene. The CDR3 covers 15 residues. The CDR3 spells CASSLREARWNTQYF. The CDR3 DNA sequence: TGTGCCAGCAGCTTACGGGAGGCGCGTTGGAATACGCAGTATTTT.

The CDR3 protein is CASSWDNSGANVLTF. Written as DNA, the CDR3 is TGTGCCAGCAGTTGGGACAACTCTGGGGCCAACGTCCTGACTTTC. This chain connects TRBV6-2 or TRBV6-3 to TRBJ2-6; TRBD1 is a possible D gene (6 bases). CDR3 length equals 15 residues. Germline V CDR1 and CDR2: MNHEY, SVGEGT. Trimming left V 4 bases short and J 0 bases short, with 7 bases between.

This clone was seen a handful of times. The chain employs TRBV12-3 or TRBV12-4 and TRBJ1-2, with D hard to call. This CDR3 comprises 12 residues. Between the trimmed V and J ends, which lost 1 base and 8 bases, there was a span of 8 bases. The CDR3 is CASSLGVGGYTF. Here the CDR3 DNA reads TGTGCCAGCAGTTTAGGAGTGGGGGGCTACACCTTC.

This clone came up a few times. The chain couples TRBV6-5 to TRBJ2-5, with 7 bases that match TRBD1. CDR1 is MNHEY, CDR2 SVGAGI, per germline. The CDR3 spans 14 residues. The V gene end was trimmed by 5 bases and the J gene end by 2 bases; junction bases not matched to a gene: 5. CDR3 coding DNA: TGTGCCAGCAGTCACGACAGGGTTCAAGAGACCCAGTACTTC. Its protein is CASSHDRVQETQYF.

The gene calls are TRBV6-6 and TRBJ1-2; D remains unclear. The CDR3 contains 11 residues. The germline V and J ends were trimmed by 6 bases and 6 bases, with 8 bases remaining between them. CDR1 is MNHNY, CDR2 SVGAGI, per germline (reference sequence). The CDR3 protein is CASSRVDGYTF. For the CDR3, the DNA is TGTGCCAGCAGCCGAGTGGATGGCTACACCTTC.